The subject of this entry is one T cell receptor (beta chain). The CDR3 consists of 14 residues. Germline loops: CDR1 MRHNA, CDR2 SNTAGT. V lost 3 bases, J lost 4 bases, and 12 bases lay in between. The PCR made use of 60 Vbeta and 13 Jbeta primers. The data were produced by immunoSEQ multiplex PCR, yet TCRdb's version contains in-frame clones alone and is incomplete. The table shows 100,000 to 140,000 clones, with less than 80% occurring only once. This sample stems from a study of cytomegalovirus exposure and HLA in healthy donors. The sample consisted of PBMCs. The receptor comes from a man younger than 40 in good health and CMV-seronegative. The rearrangement joins TRBV6-4 to TRBJ1-1; a possible D gene is TRBD1 (5 bases). CDR3 DNA sequence: TGTGCCAGCAGTGAACGGGGGTTTAGCACTGAAGCTTTCTTT. It encodes CASSERGFSTEAFF.